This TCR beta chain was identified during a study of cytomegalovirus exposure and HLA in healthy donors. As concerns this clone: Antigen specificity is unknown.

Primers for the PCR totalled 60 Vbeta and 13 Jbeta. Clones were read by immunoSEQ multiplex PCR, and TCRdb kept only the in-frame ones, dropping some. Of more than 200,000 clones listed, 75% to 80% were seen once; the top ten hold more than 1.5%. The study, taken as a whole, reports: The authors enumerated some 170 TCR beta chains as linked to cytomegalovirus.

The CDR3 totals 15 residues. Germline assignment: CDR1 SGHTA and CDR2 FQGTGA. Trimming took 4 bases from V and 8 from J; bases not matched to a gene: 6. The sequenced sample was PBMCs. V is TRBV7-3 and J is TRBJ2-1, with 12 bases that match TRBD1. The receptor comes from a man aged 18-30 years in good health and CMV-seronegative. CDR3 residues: CASSSPGQGAYEQFF. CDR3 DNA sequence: TGTGCCAGCAGCTCTCCGGGACAGGGGGCGTATGAGCAGTTCTTC.